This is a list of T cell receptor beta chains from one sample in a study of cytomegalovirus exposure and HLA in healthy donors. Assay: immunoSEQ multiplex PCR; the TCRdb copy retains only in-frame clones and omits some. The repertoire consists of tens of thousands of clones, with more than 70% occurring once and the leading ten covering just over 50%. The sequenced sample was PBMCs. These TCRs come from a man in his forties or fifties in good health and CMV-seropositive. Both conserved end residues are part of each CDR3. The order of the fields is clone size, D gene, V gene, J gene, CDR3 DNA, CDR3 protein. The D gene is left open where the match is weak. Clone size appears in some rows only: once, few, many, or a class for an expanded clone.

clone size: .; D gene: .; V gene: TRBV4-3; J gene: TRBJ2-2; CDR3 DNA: TGCGCCAGCAGCCAGGGCGGAGGCGCGAACACCGGGGAGCTGTTTTTT; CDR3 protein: CASSQGGGANTGELFF
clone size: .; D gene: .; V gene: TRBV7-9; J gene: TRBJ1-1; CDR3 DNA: TGTGCCAGCACCTGGTCGATGGCAGGGGATCCTGAAGCTTTCTTT; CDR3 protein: CASTWSMAGDPEAFF
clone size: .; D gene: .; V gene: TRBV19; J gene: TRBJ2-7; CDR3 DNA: TGTGCCAGTAGCCCCGGTACGGCGGGCGACCGGAGCTACGAGCAGTACTTC; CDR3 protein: CASSPGTAGDRSYEQYF
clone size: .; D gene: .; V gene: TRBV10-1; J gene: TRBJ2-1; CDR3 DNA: TGCGCCAGACAGAACAGGGTTTCCAATGAGCAGTTCTTC; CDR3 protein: CARQNRVSNEQFF
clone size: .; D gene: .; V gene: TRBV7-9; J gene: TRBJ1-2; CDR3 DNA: TGTTCCAGCAGCTCCATTAGACTGGCTAACTATGGCTACTCCTTC; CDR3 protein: CSSSSIRLANYGYSF
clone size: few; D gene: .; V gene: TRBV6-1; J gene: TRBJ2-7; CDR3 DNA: TGTGCCAGCAGTGTCCAGGAGGTTTTCTACGAGCAGTACTTC; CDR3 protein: CASSVQEVFYEQYF
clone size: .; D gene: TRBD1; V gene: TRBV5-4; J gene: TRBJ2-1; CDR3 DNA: TGTGCCAGCAGCGAAGGGGGCTCGGACAATGAGCAGTTCTTC; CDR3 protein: CASSEGGSDNEQFF
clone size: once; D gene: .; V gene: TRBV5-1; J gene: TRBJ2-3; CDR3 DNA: TGCGCCAGCAGCTCAGGCTCGTTGACCCCAGATACGCAGTATTTT; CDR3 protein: CASSSGSLTPDTQYF
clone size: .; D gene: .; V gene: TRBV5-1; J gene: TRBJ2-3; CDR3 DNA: TGCGCCAGCTTTCTCCCCAGTGATACAGATACGCAGTATTTT; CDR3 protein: CASFLPSDTDTQYF
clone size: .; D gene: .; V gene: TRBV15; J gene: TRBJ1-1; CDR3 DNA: TGTGCCACCAGCAGAGCTCGGAACACTGAAGCTTTCTTT; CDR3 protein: CATSRARNTEAFF
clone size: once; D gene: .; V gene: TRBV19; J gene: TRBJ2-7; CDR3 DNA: TGTGCCAGTAGACCAAACAGGGTCGACGAGCAGTACTTC; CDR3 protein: CASRPNRVDEQYF
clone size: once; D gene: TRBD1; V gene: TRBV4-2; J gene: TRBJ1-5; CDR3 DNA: TGTGCCAGCAGCTCACAGGGGAGCAGCAATCAGCCCCAGCATTTT; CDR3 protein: CASSSQGSSNQPQHF
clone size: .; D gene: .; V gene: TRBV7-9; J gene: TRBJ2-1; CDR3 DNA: TGTTCCAGCAGCTTAGTCCATCCGGCGGGGACCTCCTACAATGAGCAGTTCTTC; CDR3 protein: CSSSLVHPAGTSYNEQFF
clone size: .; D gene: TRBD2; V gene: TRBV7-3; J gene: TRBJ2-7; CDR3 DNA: TGTGCCAGCAGCTTAAGTCCTAGCGGGGGCTCCTACGAGCAGTACTTC; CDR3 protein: CASSLSPSGGSYEQYF
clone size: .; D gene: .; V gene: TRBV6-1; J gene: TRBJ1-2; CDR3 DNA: TGTGCCAGCAGTCTGCAGGGAAATAACTATGGCTACACCTTC; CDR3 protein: CASSLQGNNYGYTF
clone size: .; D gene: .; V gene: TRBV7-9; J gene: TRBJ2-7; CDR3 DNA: TGTACCAGCAGCTTAGAAGGAGGATTTTACGAGCAGTACTTC; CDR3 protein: CTSSLEGGFYEQYF
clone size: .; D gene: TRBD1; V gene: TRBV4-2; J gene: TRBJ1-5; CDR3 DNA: TGTGCCAGCAGCTTAGGGACAGGAGGCAATCAGCCCCAGCATTTT; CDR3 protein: CASSLGTGGNQPQHF
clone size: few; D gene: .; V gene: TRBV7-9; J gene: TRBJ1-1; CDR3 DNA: TGTGCCAGCAGCCCCAACCTGGGCCTAGGGGGGAACACTGAAGCTTTCTTT; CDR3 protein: CASSPNLGLGGNTEAFF
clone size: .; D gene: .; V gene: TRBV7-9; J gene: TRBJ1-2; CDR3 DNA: TGTGCCAGCAGCTTAGTCTCCGACAGGCATAACTATGGCTACACCTTC; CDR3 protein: CASSLVSDRHNYGYTF
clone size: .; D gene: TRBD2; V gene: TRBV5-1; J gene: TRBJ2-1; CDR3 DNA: TGCGCCAGCAGCTTGGGGAATAGCGGGGGGGCTGCGAATGAGCAGTTCTTC; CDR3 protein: CASSLGNSGGAANEQFF
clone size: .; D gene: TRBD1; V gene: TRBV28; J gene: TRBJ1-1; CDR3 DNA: TGTGCCAGCAGTTTCCTCCAGGGGGCGACTGAAGCTTTCTTT; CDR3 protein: CASSFLQGATEAFF
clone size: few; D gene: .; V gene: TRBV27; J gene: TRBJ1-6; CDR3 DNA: TGTGCCAGCAGTTCTTCCCCGGGTCTTCCATTCGCCCCCCTCCACTTT; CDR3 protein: CASSSSPGLPFAPLHF
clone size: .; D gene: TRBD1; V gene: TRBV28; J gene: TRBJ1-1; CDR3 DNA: TGTGCCAGCAGTCCAACCGGGACAGGAGGGGGAAAAGCTTTCTTT; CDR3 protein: CASSPTGTGGGKAFF
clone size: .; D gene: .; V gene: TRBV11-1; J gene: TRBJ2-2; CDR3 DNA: TGTGCCAGCAGAGGAAACAGGGAAAACACCGGGGAGCTGTTTTTT; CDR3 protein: CASRGNRENTGELFF
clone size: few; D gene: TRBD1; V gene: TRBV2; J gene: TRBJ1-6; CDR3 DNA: TGTGCCAGCAGAGGCACGGGACAGAGTAATTCACCCCTCCACTTT; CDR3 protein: CASRGTGQSNSPLHF
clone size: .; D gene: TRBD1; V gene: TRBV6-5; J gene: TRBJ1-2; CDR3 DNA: TGTGCCAGCAGCCCTCCGGGACAGGGTGGAGGCTACACCTTC; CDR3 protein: CASSPPGQGGGYTF
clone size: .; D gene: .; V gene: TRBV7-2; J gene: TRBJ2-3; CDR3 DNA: TGTGCCAGCAGCTTAGGAATCGAGGATACGCAGTATTTT; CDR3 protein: CASSLGIEDTQYF
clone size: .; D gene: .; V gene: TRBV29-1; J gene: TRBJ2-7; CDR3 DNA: TGCAGCGCCAAGGCGGGGAGAAACCACGAGCAGTACTTC; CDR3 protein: CSAKAGRNHEQYF
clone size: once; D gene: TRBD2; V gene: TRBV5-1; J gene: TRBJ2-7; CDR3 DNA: TGCGCCAGCAGCCCAGTCCCGGGACTAGTCAGCGAGCAGTACTTC; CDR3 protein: CASSPVPGLVSEQYF
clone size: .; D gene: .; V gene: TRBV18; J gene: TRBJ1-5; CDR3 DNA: TGTGCCAGCTCACCGACGGAGAATCAGCCCCAGCATTTT; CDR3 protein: CASSPTENQPQHF
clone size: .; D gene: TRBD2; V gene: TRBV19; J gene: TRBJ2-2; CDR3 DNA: TGTGCCATCGCCCCGGGACTAGCGGGGTTCCCGAACACCGGGGAGCTGTTTTTT; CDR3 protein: CAIAPGLAGFPNTGELFF
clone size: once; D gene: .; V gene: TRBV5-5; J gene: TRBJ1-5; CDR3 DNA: TGTGCCAGCAGCTTGTCGGGGGGGAGCAATCAGCCCCAGCATTTT; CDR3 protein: CASSLSGGSNQPQHF
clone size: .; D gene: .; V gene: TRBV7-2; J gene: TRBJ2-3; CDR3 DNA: TGTGCCAGCAGCCACACCCCCCCAGATACGCAGTATTTT; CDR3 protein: CASSHTPPDTQYF
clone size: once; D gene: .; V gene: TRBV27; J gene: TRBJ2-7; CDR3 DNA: TGTGCCAGCAGTTTATCCGGGGGAGATTCCTACGAGCAGTACTTC; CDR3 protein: CASSLSGGDSYEQYF
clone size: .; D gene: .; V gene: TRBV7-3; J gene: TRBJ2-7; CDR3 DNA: TGTGCCAGCAGTCGAGAGGGGGCCTACGAGCAGTACTTC; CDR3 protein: CASSREGAYEQYF
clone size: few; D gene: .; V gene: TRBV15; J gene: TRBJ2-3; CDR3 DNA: TGTGCCACCAGCAGCGGGAGAAGCACAGATACGCAGTATTTT; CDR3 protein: CATSSGRSTDTQYF
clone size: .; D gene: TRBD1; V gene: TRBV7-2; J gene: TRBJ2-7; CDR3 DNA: TGTGCCAGCAGCTTAGGGACAGGGGCCTACGAGCAGTACTTC; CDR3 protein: CASSLGTGAYEQYF
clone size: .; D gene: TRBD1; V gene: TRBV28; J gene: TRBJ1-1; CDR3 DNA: TGTGCCAGCTATACCGCAGGGGGCTTCACTGAAGCTTTCTTT; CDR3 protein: CASYTAGGFTEAFF
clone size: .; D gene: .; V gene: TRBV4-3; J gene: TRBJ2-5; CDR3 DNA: TGCGCCAGCAGCCAAGATACAGAAGAGACCCAGTACTTC; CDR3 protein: CASSQDTEETQYF
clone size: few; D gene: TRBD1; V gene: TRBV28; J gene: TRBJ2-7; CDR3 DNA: TGTGCCAGCAGTTTGCGGGACAGGGTGACCTACGAGCAGTACTTC; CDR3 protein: CASSLRDRVTYEQYF
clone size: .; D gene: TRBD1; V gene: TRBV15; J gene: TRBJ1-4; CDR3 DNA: TGTGCCACTAGCAGGGAGGGACAGCATAATGAAAAACTGTTTTTT; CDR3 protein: CATSREGQHNEKLFF
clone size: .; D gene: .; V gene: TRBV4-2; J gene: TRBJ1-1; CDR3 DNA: TGTGCCAGCAGCCGAACCGGGAACACTGAAGCTTTCTTT; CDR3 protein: CASSRTGNTEAFF
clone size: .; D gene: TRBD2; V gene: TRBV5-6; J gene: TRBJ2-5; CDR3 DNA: TGTGCCAGTACCTGGCGGCTAGCGGGGGGAGAGACCCAGTACTTC; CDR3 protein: CASTWRLAGGETQYF
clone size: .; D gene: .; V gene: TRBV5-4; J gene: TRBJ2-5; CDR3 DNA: TGTGCCAGCAGCTTGGAATTCCAGTCCCAAGAGACCCAGTACTTC; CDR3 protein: CASSLEFQSQETQYF
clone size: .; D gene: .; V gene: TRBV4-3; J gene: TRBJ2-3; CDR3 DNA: TGCGCCAGCAGTGGACTTGTAATCGTTACCCTAGATACGCAGTATTTT; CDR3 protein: CASSGLVIVTLDTQYF
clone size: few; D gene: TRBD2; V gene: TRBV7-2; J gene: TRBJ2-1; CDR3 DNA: TGTGCCAGCAGCCCCATGGTGCGGGGGTGGAATGAGCAGTTCTTC; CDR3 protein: CASSPMVRGWNEQFF
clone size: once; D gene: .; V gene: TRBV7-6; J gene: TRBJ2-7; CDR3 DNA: TGTGCCAGCAGAGGGACTGAGGCATACGAGCAGTACTTC; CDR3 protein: CASRGTEAYEQYF
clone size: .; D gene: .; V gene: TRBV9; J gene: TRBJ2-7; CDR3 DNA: TGTGCCAGCAGCGTAGGGCAGGAAAGCTCCTACGAGCAGTACTTC; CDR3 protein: CASSVGQESSYEQYF
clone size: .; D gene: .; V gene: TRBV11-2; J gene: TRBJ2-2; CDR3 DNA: TGTGCCAGCAGCTTAACACCAGGGAACACCGGGGAGCTGTTTTTT; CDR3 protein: CASSLTPGNTGELFF
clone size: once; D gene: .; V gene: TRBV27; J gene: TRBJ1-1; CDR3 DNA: TGTGCCAGCAGTCTCACATATATGAACACTGAAGCTTTCTTT; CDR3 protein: CASSLTYMNTEAFF
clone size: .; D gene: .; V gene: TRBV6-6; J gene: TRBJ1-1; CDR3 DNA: TGTGCCAGCAGTTACTCGGACAGCTTCACTGAAGCTTTCTTT; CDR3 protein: CASSYSDSFTEAFF
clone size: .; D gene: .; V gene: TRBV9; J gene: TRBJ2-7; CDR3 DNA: TGTGCCAGCAGCCCCCAGGGGTACGAGCAGTACTTC; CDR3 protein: CASSPQGYEQYF
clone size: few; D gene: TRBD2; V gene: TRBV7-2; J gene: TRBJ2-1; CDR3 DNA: TGTGCCAGCAGCTTTATCCTAGCGGGAGAGGTGCAGTTCTTC; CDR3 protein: CASSFILAGEVQFF
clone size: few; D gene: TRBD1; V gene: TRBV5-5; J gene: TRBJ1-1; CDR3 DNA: TGTGCCAGCAGCAGGGACAGAAATGAAGCTTTCTTT; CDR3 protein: CASSRDRNEAFF
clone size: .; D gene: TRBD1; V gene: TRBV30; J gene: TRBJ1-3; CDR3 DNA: TGTGCCTGGAGTCAGGGGGCCGCTGGAAACACCATATATTTT; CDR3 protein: CAWSQGAAGNTIYF